This passage covers 21 T cell receptor beta chains from one sample sequenced in a study of T-cell reconstitution after alpha-beta-depleted transplantation in children. This sample's TCRbeta library carried unique molecular identifier barcodes. TCRdb used MiXCR to reprocess the PCR reads, holding one entry per CDR3 protein. The data contain under 850,000 distinct CDR3 sequences, roughly 14% of them singletons. Source: PBMCs, taken before TCRalphabeta/CD19-depleted stem cell transplant. These receptors were collected from a girl aged 2 to 10 with congenital amegakaryocytic thrombocytopenia, due to receive a stem cell transplant.

This chain uses TRBV4-2 with TRBJ2-7; D might be TRBD2 (5 bases). The CDR3 has 15 residues. Germline-derived CDR1 and CDR2 are LGHNA and YNFKEQ. V lost 4 bases and J lost 3, with 16 bases in between. DNA for the CDR3: TGTGCCAGCAGCCCCCCGGGGTTAAGCATCTACGAGCAGTACTTC. Translation: CASSPPGLSIYEQYF.

Many counts were recorded for this clonotype. The J gene is TRBJ2-1, the V gene TRBV20-1; 10 positions agree with TRBD2. V lost 3 bases to trimming and J lost 15 bases; unmatched junction nucleotides: 14. The V gene's germline CDR1 is DFQATT and CDR2 SNEGSKA (reference sequence). This CDR3 region has 14 residues. The CDR3 nucleotides read TGCAGTGCTAGTCTTCTGCCTAGCGGGAGAAGGCCGTTCTTC. Translated, it gives CSASLLPSGRRPFF.

This clonotype was counted between two and nine times. V usage is TRBV28 and J usage is TRBJ2-6; the D call may be TRBD1 or TRBD2 (6 bases each). This CDR3 comprises 12 residues. From germline, CDR1 is MDHEN and CDR2 SYDVKM. V was trimmed by 9 bases and J by 12 bases, leaving 15 bases between them. The CDR3 DNA reads TGTGCCAGTAGTAGGGGGGCAGGCGTCCTGACTTTC. Protein product: CASSRGAGVLTF. Looking up the rest from reference TRBV28 and TRBJ2-6 gives the full variable domain: DVKVTQSSRYLVKRTGEKVFLECVQDMDHENMFWYRQDPGLGLRLIYFSYDVKMKEKGDIPEGYSVSREKKERFSLILESASTNQTSMYLCASSRGAGVLTFGAGSRLTVL.

The chain links TRBV11-2 to TRBJ1-5; D unresolved. Trimming removed 8 bases from V and 2 bases from J, with 19 bases in between. This CDR3 region has 16 residues. The germline CDR1 and CDR2 sequences are SGHAT and FQNNGV. CDR3 DNA: TGTGCCAGCCCAACCTTGATGGGAAATTGCAATCAGCCCCAGCATTTT. Residues: CASPTLMGNCNQPQHF. Based on the CDR3 plus reference TRBV11-2 and TRBJ1-5, the full variable domain is EAGVAQSPRYKIIEKRQSVAFWCNPISGHATLYWYQQILGQGPKLLIQFQNNGVVDDSQLPKDRFSAERLKGVDSTLKIQPAKLEDSAVYLCASPTLMGNCNQPQHFGDGTRLSIL.

The sample holds many counts of this clonotype. The V gene is TRBV20-1, the J gene TRBJ2-4; the D is unclear. Deletions cut 3 bases from V and 7 bases from J, with 10 bases between. Germline CDR1 reads DFQATT; CDR2 reads SNEGSKA (reference sequence). The CDR3 has 12 residues. The CDR3 DNA is TGCAGTGCTAGCGACGACTTGAACATTCAGTACTTC. Translated, it gives CSASDDLNIQYF.

This clonotype has just a few counts. The J gene is TRBJ2-1, the V gene TRBV7-2; tentatively, D is TRBD1 (5 bases). Trimming took off 5 bases at V and 7 bases at J, with 12 bases between the two ends. The CDR3 consists of 13 residues. The germline V gene encodes CDR1 SGHTA and CDR2 FQGNSA. The CDR3 protein is CASSPSRGNEQFF. Written as DNA, the CDR3 is TGTGCCAGCAGCCCATCTAGGGGAAATGAGCAGTTCTTC.

In nucleotides, the CDR3 is TGTGCCAGCAGCGGTAGTGTCGGGACAGGGGGATATGAGCAGTTCTTC. Its translation: CASSGSVGTGGYEQFF. V gene TRBV7-2 combines with J gene TRBJ2-1; TRBD1 matches at 11 bases. V gave up 5 bases and J gave up 8 bases; unmatched junction bases: 11. The length of the CDR3 is 16 residues. Germline V gene lookup returns CDR1 SGHTA and CDR2 FQGNSA.

This clonotype was counted only a few times. This rearrangement joins TRBV28 to TRBJ2-7, with 8 bases that match TRBD1. V lost 10 bases and J lost 3; bases outside the gene matches: 5. This CDR3 has 12 amino acids. Germline V CDR1 and CDR2: MDHEN, SYDVKM. The CDR3 coding sequence is TGTGCCATCGCCGACAGGGGCTACGAGCAGTACTTC. This sequence encodes CAIADRGYEQYF.

Many counts were recorded for this clonotype. In DNA form, the CDR3 reads TGTGCCATCTCGAATGGCGATGAGCAGTTCTTC. As protein: CAISNGDEQFF. The rearrangement joins TRBV10-3 to TRBJ2-1; D is undetermined. Trimming took 8 bases from V and 8 from J, leaving 10 bases between them. CDR1 ENHRY and CDR2 SYGVKD come from the germline V gene. CDR3 size: 11 residues.

This chain joins TRBV5-5 and TRBJ2-3, with 8 bases lining up with TRBD2. Germline CDR1 reads SGHKS; CDR2 reads YYEKEE (reference sequence). V gave up 4 bases and J gave up 4 bases; unmatched junction bases: 5. The CDR3 runs 14 residues. The CDR3 DNA reads TGTGCCAGCAGCCCGGGGGGGCGACCAGATACGCAGTATTTT. It specifies CASSPGGRPDTQYF.

The rearrangement uses TRBV11-2 and TRBJ2-1; the D is unclear. The CDR3 has 13 residues. Deletions cut 1 base from V and 10 bases from J, with 11 bases between. Germline assignment: CDR1 SGHAT and CDR2 FQNNGV. CDR3 region: CASSLGTPTEQFF. CDR3 sequence (DNA): TGTGCCAGCAGCTTAGGGACGCCGACCGAGCAGTTCTTC.

This clonotype was counted only a few times. The V and J genes are TRBV29-1 and TRBJ1-2; the D gene is possibly TRBD1 (5 bases). Deletions cut 2 bases from V and 2 bases from J, with 21 bases between. Germline V gene lookup returns CDR1 SQVTM and CDR2 ANQGSEA. CDR3 length equals 17 residues. CDR3 loop: CSVEIRDRTSLNYGYTF. CDR3 DNA: TGCAGCGTTGAAATACGGGACCGAACAAGCCTCAACTATGGCTACACCTTC.

This clonotype was observed a few times. The CDR3 DNA follows: TGTGCCAGCAGCTTAATGCCGACAGGCCAAGAGACCCAGTACTTC. Protein product: CASSLMPTGQETQYF. V gene TRBV7-3 combines with J gene TRBJ2-5; tentatively, D is TRBD1 (6 bases). There are 15 residues in the CDR3. V was pared by 1 base and J by 1 base, with 10 bases between. From germline, CDR1 is SGHTA and CDR2 FQGTGA.

J is TRBJ2-7 and V is TRBV12-3 or TRBV12-4; D gene ambiguous. This CDR3 is built from 14 residues. V lost 6 bases to trimming and J lost 3 bases, with 15 bases between them. CDR3 DNA: TGTGCCAGCAGCGCGGACGGATGGCGCTACGAGCAGTACTTC. Its translation is CASSADGWRYEQYF.

Many counts were recorded for this clonotype. The chain is built from TRBV5-1 and TRBJ1-2, with unresolved D. The CDR3 has 15 amino acids. V was shortened by 1 base and J by 2 bases, with 12 bases between the two germline ends. Germline assignment: CDR1 SGHRS and CDR2 YFSETQ. CDR3 coding DNA: TGCGCCAGCAGCTTGCTGTCTGGGCAGAACTATGGCTACACCTTC. Translating gives CASSLLSGQNYGYTF.

The J gene is TRBJ2-5, the V gene TRBV11-2; 10 nucleotides match TRBD1. CDR1 and CDR2 (germline): SGHAT, FQNNGV. The CDR3 totals 16 residues. The V segment lost 4 bases and the J segment 1 base; nucleotides outside the gene matches: 6. CDR3 protein: CASSYGRTGGQETQYF. Written as DNA, the CDR3 is TGTGCCAGCAGCTATGGGCGGACAGGGGGCCAAGAGACCCAGTACTTC.

The chain joins TRBV9 to TRBJ2-1, with TRBD2 identical over 9 bases. The CDR3 length is 16 residues. Trimming removed 4 bases from V and 8 bases from J; junction bases left unmatched: 13. Germline CDR1 SGDLS, CDR2 YYNGEE. The DNA for the CDR3 is TGTGCCAGCAGCCCTTTAGGAGCGGGAGGCGGGGATGAGCAGTTCTTC. This translates into CASSPLGAGGGDEQFF.

This clonotype was seen more than once but under ten times. J is TRBJ2-3 and V is TRBV20-1; 8 positions match TRBD2. Trimming cost V 3 bases and J 1 base; bases outside gene matches: 9. This CDR3 is 16 amino acids long. Germline-derived CDR1 and CDR2 are DFQATT and SNEGSKA (reference sequence). The CDR3, as DNA: TGCAGTGCTAGTGAGGCTAGCGGGCTCCGCACAGATACGCAGTATTTT. It is translated as CSASEASGLRTDTQYF.

The rearrangement uses TRBV5-1 and TRBJ2-4; TRBD1 might be the D (5 bases). Germline CDR1 SGHRS, CDR2 YFSETQ. V lost 5 bases and J lost 9, with 24 bases in between. This CDR3 has 16 residues. The CDR3 here is CASRNLEAVQGSIQYF. The CDR3 region has the DNA TGCGCCAGCAGAAACCTAGAAGCTGTGCAGGGTAGCATTCAGTACTTC.

At least ten counts were recorded for this clonotype. The chain uses TRBV7-8 and TRBJ2-3; 7 nucleotides match TRBD2. The germline V gene has CDR1 SGHVS and CDR2 FQNEAQ. J was trimmed by 4 bases and V by 5 bases; bases with no gene match: 9. This CDR3 spans 15 amino acids. Here the CDR3 reads CASSEWEGISDTQYF. The CDR3 region has the DNA TGTGCCAGCAGCGAATGGGAGGGAATTTCAGATACGCAGTATTTT.

V and J are TRBV11-1 and TRBJ1-1, with 9 positions matching TRBD1. Trimming at V came to 1 base and at J to 3 bases, leaving 15 bases not matched to a gene. Germline CDR1 reads SGHAT; CDR2 reads FQDESV (reference sequence). The length of the CDR3 is 19 residues. The CDR3 spells CASSLVVMTSQGADTEAFF. CDR3 nucleotide sequence: TGTGCCAGCAGCTTAGTGGTCATGACATCACAGGGGGCTGACACTGAAGCTTTCTTT.